Below, 3 T cell receptor beta chains from the same sample are listed, as sequenced in a study of breast tumors, draining lymph nodes, adjacent tissues. Breast cancer patients provided tissue from their axillary draining lymph nodes. TCRdb used MiXCR to reprocess the multiplex PCR reads, holding one entry per CDR3 protein. The sample holds roughly 260,000 distinct CDR3 sequences, 30% seen once. The sequenced sample was axillary lymph node tissue. The receptors come from a female donor with breast cancer. Some clones in this sample may be carry-over from other donors' samples.

In this sample, this clonotype turned up a few times. This rearrangement joins TRBV6-5 to TRBJ2-1; the match to TRBD2 covers 13 bases. Germline values: CDR1 MNHEY, CDR2 SVGAGI. This CDR3 has 16 amino acids. V gave up 2 bases and J gave up 10 bases; unmatched junction bases: 8. The DNA of the CDR3 is TGTGCCAGCAGTTACCGAGGACTAGCGGGAGAGGAGGAGCAGTTCTTC. This sequence encodes CASSYRGLAGEEEQFF.

This clonotype was counted many times. The chain couples TRBV19 to TRBJ2-3, with D perhaps TRBD1 (6 bases). With 5 bases removed from V and 0 bases from J, the gap between germline ends came to 15 bases. The CDR3 runs 16 residues. The germline V gene has CDR1 LNHDA and CDR2 SQIVND (reference sequence). CDR3 sequence reads: CASSPQDSHSTDTQYF. The DNA for the CDR3 is TGTGCCAGTAGTCCCCAGGACAGCCATAGCACAGATACGCAGTATTTT.

The table lists this clonotype with a few counts. V and J are TRBV28 and TRBJ1-5; D unresolved. With 5 bases removed from V and 6 bases from J, the gap between germline ends came to 11 bases. CDR3 length: 13 residues. The germline V gene has CDR1 MDHEN and CDR2 SYDVKM. CDR3 region: CASSPLRSQPQHF. In nucleotides, the CDR3 is TGTGCCAGCAGTCCGCTTCGGTCTCAGCCCCAGCATTTT.